This T cell receptor (beta chain) was retrieved from a study of control samples from healthy donors and cancer patients. V lost 3 bases, J lost 4 bases, and 8 bases stayed unmatched. Germline V lookup: CDR1 LNHDA, CDR2 SQIVND (reference sequence). This CDR3 region has 15 residues. TCRdb's table, derived via immunoSEQ multiplex PCR, lists solely in-frame clones and lacks some. The sample consists of 150,000 to 200,000 clones, about 90% of them appearing once. The sequence was obtained from a man aged 30-40 years in good health. V usage is TRBV19 and J usage is TRBJ2-5; 7 bases map to TRBD1. Sequencing was performed on blood. The CDR3 protein is CASSIFTGASETQYF. The CDR3 nucleotides are TGTGCCAGTAGTATCTTTACAGGGGCGTCAGAGACCCAGTACTTC.